What follows are 17 T cell receptor beta chains derived from one specimen sequenced in a study of cytomegalovirus exposure and HLA in healthy donors. The primer mix had 60 Vbeta and 13 Jbeta primers. TCRdb keeps only in-frame clones here, not all; method: immunoSEQ multiplex PCR. The sample records around 130,000 clones, over 60% being singletons. Input material: PBMCs. All receptors derive from a man aged 18 to 35 in good health and CMV-seronegative.

The chain employs TRBV19 and TRBJ1-2; D ambiguous. There are 12 residues in the CDR3. V lost 6 bases and J 3 bases, leaving 8 bases between the germline ends. Germline V CDR1 and CDR2: LNHDA, SQIVND (reference sequence). CDR3 protein: CASRQSDYGYTF. The CDR3 DNA follows: TGTGCCAGTAGACAGTCCGACTATGGCTACACCTTC.

This clone appeared a few times. This chain uses TRBV10-1 with TRBJ1-2; 8 nucleotides agree with TRBD1. In germline, CDR1 is WNHNN, CDR2 SYGVQD (reference sequence). V was pared by 5 bases and J by 4 bases, with 3 bases of the junction left unmatched. The CDR3 is made up of 13 amino acids. CDR3 protein: CASSRDRTYGYTF. The CDR3 bases are TGCGCCAGCAGTCGGGACAGGACCTATGGCTACACCTTC.

This clone has a single count. The rearrangement links TRBV19 to TRBJ2-3; TRBD1 is a possible D gene (6 bases). V lost 4 bases to trimming and J lost 2 bases, with 16 bases between them. CDR3 length equals 16 residues. The germline V gene has CDR1 LNHDA and CDR2 SQIVND (reference sequence). CDR3 in amino acids: CASSKPGQIYTDTQYF. The CDR3 DNA reads as TGTGCCAGTAGTAAGCCAGGACAGATATACACAGATACGCAGTATTTT. The full variable domain, in which reference TRBV19 and TRBJ2-3 provide the parts outside the CDR3, is DGGITQSPKYLFRKEGQNVTLSCEQNLNHDAMYWYRQDPGQGLRLIYYSQIVNDFQKGDIAEGYSVSREKKESFPLTVTSAQKNPTAFYLCASSKPGQIYTDTQYFGPGTRLTVL.

The chain joins TRBV6-5 to TRBJ2-7, with D possibly being TRBD2 (6 bases). V lost 6 bases to trimming and J lost 0 bases, with 12 bases between them. Germline assignment: CDR1 MNHEY and CDR2 SVGAGI. CDR3 length equals 14 residues. The CDR3 DNA follows: TGTGCCAGCAGGCCGGGACTTAGCTCCTACGAGCAGTACTTC. This translates into CASRPGLSSYEQYF.

The chain carries TRBV18 and TRBJ2-2; D possibly corresponds to TRBD1 (7 bases). Germline lookup yields CDR1 KGHSH and CDR2 LQKENI. Trimming stripped 3 bases from V and 0 bases from J, with 14 bases between. The CDR3 has 17 residues. The CDR3 sequence: CASSPQGGGSNTGELFF. The DNA for the CDR3 is TGTGCCAGCTCACCTCAGGGGGGCGGATCGAACACCGGGGAGCTGTTTTTT.

DNA for the CDR3: TGTGCCAGCAGCTTCTCCCAGGGGAATTCACCCCTCCACTTT. This codes for CASSFSQGNSPLHF. The chain uses TRBV7-9 and TRBJ1-6; D perhaps matches TRBD1 (6 bases). The CDR3 runs 14 residues. Germline lookup yields CDR1 SEHNR and CDR2 FQNEAQ (reference sequence). The V gene lost 3 bases and the J gene lost 7 bases, with 10 bases spanning the gap.

The gene calls are TRBV18 and TRBJ1-2; perhaps TRBD1 as D (6 bases). CDR1 and CDR2 from the germline V gene are KGHSH and LQKENI. V was pared by 3 bases and J by 6 bases, with 26 bases between. This CDR3 spans 18 amino acids. CDR3 sequence (DNA): TGTGCCAGCTCACCTACCCCGGGGGGCGAAACCTTCCCCAATGGCTACACCTTC. Translated: CASSPTPGGETFPNGYTF.

This clone showed up just a few times. The chain employs TRBV5-1 and TRBJ2-7; weak D call: TRBD1 (5 bases). Trimming stripped 4 bases from V and 1 base from J, with 18 bases between. Germline lookup yields CDR1 SGHRS and CDR2 YFSETQ. This CDR3 region has 16 residues. The CDR3, as DNA: TGCGCCAGCAGCCCAGACAGCTCACGCCCTTCCTACGAGCAGTACTTC. It specifies CASSPDSSRPSYEQYF.

The rearrangement uses TRBV11-3 and TRBJ2-1; tentatively, D is TRBD1 (5 bases). CDR1 is SGHNT, CDR2 YENEEA, per germline. Trimming stripped 4 bases from V and 5 bases from J, with 21 bases between. This CDR3 has 17 amino acids. The CDR3 spells CASSSRIGVVGDNEQFF. CDR3 coding DNA: TGTGCCAGCAGCTCGCGGATAGGGGTGGTAGGCGACAATGAGCAGTTCTTC.

The count of this clone is one. This chain uses TRBV27 with TRBJ2-2; maybe TRBD1 (5 bases). The V end lost 5 bases, the J end lost 0 bases, and 10 bases lay between the germline ends. CDR3 length equals 15 residues. Looked up from germline, CDR1 is MNHEY and CDR2 is SMNVEV (reference sequence). Written as DNA, the CDR3 is TGTGCCAGCAGTACAAGGACACCGAACACCGGGGAGCTGTTTTTT. This gives the protein CASSTRTPNTGELFF.

This clone was detected only a few times. CDR3 in amino acids: CAWRSGVQPQHF. In nucleotides, the CDR3 is TGTGCCTGGAGATCAGGGGTTCAGCCCCAGCATTTT. J is TRBJ1-5 and V is TRBV30; TRBD1 might be the D (6 bases). The CDR3 is 12 amino acids. The V and J ends lost 3 bases and 6 bases respectively, with 9 bases between them. Germline CDR1 GTSNPN, CDR2 SVGIG (reference sequence).

The CDR3 DNA is TGCGCCAGCAGCCAAGTTGCGGGGGATCTAGCCAAAAACATTCAGTACTTC. Translating it yields CASSQVAGDLAKNIQYF. The chain joins TRBV4-3 to TRBJ2-4; 7 bases line up with TRBD2. From germline, CDR1 is LGHNA and CDR2 YSLEER. This CDR3 is 17 amino acids long. The V and J ends lost 1 base and 0 bases, in that order; junction bases with no gene match: 6.

V and J are TRBV19 and TRBJ1-2; 9 positions agree with TRBD1. The J segment lost 2 bases and the V segment lost 7 bases, leaving 8 bases of the junction unmatched. The CDR3 runs to 15 residues. CDR1 is LNHDA and CDR2 is SQIVND in the germline V gene (reference sequence). The CDR3 bases are TGTGCCAGTATAAACAGGGGGCCGCCAAACTATGGCTACACCTTC. It codes for CASINRGPPNYGYTF. Looking up the rest from reference TRBV19 and TRBJ1-2 gives the full variable domain: DGGITQSPKYLFRKEGQNVTLSCEQNLNHDAMYWYRQDPGQGLRLIYYSQIVNDFQKGDIAEGYSVSREKKESFPLTVTSAQKNPTAFYLCASINRGPPNYGYTFGSGTRLTVV.

The chain employs TRBV29-1 and TRBJ2-5; a possible D gene is TRBD1 (6 bases). CDR1 and CDR2 (germline): SQVTM, ANQGSEA. The CDR3 extends over 13 amino acids. V was clipped by 6 bases and J by 3 bases, with 14 bases between them. This chain's CDR3 is CSVERTAKETQYF. The CDR3, as DNA: TGCAGCGTAGAACGGACAGCAAAAGAGACCCAGTACTTC. Full variable domain (outside the CDR3, taken from reference TRBV29-1 and TRBJ2-5): SAVISQKPSRDICQRGTSLTIQCQVDSQVTMMFWYRQQPGQSLTLIATANQGSEATYESGFVIDKFPISRPNLTFSTLTVSNMSPEDSSIYLCSVERTAKETQYFGPGTRLLVL.

The chain uses TRBV2 and TRBJ2-5; D is possibly TRBD2 (5 bases). CDR1 and CDR2 from the germline V gene are SNHLY and FYNNEI. Trimming took off 5 bases at V and 2 bases at J, with 24 bases between the two ends. CDR3 size: 18 residues. The CDR3 spells CASSLASAGGRQQETQYF. The CDR3 coding sequence is TGTGCCAGCAGTTTGGCTTCGGCGGGCGGGCGCCAACAAGAGACCCAGTACTTC.

V and J are TRBV30 and TRBJ1-2; possible D gene TRBD1, 5 bases. V lost 0 bases and J 3 bases, leaving 8 bases between the germline ends. This CDR3 is built from 13 residues. CDR1 is GTSNPN and CDR2 is SVGIG in the germline V gene (reference sequence). The CDR3 loop reads CAWSVQTDYGYTF. In DNA, the CDR3 is TGTGCCTGGAGTGTACAGACAGACTATGGCTACACCTTC.

This clone was seen a handful of times. The chain is built from TRBV6-5 and TRBJ2-1; tentative D call: TRBD2 (5 bases). Per the germline V gene, CDR1 is MNHEY and CDR2 is SVGAGI. V dropped 5 bases and J dropped 0 bases, with 5 bases sitting between them. CDR3 length: 13 amino acids. In DNA, the CDR3 is TGTGCCAGCAGTAGCGGCTCCTACAATGAGCAGTTCTTC. It encodes CASSSGSYNEQFF.